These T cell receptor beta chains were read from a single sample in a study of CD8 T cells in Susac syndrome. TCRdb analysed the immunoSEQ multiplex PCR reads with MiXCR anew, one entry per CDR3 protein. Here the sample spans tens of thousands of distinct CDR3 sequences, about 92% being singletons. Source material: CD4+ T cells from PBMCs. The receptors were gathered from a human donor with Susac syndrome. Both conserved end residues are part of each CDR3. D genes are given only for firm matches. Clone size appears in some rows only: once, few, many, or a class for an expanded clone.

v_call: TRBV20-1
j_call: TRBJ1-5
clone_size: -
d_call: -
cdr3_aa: CSGGYTSNQPQHF
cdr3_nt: TGCAGTGGGGGATACACGAGCAATCAGCCCCAGCATTTT

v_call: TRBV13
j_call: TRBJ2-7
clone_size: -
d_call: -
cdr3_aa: CASSQKGGYEQYF
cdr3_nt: TGTGCCAGCAGTCAAAAGGGGGGATACGAGCAGTACTTC

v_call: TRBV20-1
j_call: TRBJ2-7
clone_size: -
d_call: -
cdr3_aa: CSASKRNFYEQYF
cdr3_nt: TGCAGTGCCAGCAAGCGGAATTTTTACGAGCAGTACTTC

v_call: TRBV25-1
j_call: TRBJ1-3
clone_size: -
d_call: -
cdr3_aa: CASSSLGNTIYF
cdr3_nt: TGTGCCAGCAGCTCACTTGGAAACACCATATATTTT

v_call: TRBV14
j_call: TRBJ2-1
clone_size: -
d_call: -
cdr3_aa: CASSQLRHQAYNEQFF
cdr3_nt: TGTGCCAGCAGCCAATTAAGGCATCAGGCCTACAATGAGCAGTTCTTC

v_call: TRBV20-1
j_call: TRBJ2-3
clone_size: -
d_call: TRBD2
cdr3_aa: CSASSSGTYTDTQYF
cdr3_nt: TGCAGTGCTTCAAGTAGCGGGACCTACACAGATACGCAGTATTTT

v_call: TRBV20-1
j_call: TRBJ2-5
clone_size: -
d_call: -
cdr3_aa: CSARDRVADLQETQYF
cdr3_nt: TGCAGTGCTAGAGATAGGGTAGCGGACCTGCAAGAGACCCAGTACTTC

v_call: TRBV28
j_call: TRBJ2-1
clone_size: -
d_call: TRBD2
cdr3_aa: CASSLQRAGGVGEQFF
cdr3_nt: TGTGCCAGCAGCTTACAAAGAGCGGGAGGCGTGGGTGAGCAGTTCTTC

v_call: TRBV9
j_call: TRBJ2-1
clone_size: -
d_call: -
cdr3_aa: CASSVAYEASYNEQFF
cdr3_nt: TGTGCCAGCAGCGTAGCTTACGAGGCCTCCTACAATGAGCAGTTCTTC

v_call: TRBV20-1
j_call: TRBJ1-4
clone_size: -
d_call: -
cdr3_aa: CSARRQNEKLFF
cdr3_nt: TGCAGTGCTAGACGACAGAATGAAAAACTGTTTTTT

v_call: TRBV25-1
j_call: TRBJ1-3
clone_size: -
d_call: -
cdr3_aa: CASSEQSSENTIYF
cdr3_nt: TGTGCCAGCAGTGAACAGTCCTCTGAAAACACCATATATTTT

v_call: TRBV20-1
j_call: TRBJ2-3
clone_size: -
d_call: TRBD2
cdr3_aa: CSASNPGGRTDTQYF
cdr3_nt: TGCAGTGCTAGTAACCCGGGAGGGCGTACAGATACGCAGTATTTT

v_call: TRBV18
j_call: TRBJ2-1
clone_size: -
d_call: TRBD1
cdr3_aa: CASSPGTGYNEQFF
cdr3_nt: TGTGCCAGCTCACCCGGGACAGGGTACAATGAGCAGTTCTTC

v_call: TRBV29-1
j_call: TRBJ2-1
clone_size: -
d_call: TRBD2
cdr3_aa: CSVLAGVPSYNEQFF
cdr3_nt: TGCAGCGTACTAGCGGGAGTCCCCTCCTACAATGAGCAGTTCTTC

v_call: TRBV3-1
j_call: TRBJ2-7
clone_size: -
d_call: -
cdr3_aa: CASSQQRKKQYF
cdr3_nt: TGTGCCAGCAGCCAACAAAGGAAGAAGCAGTACTTC

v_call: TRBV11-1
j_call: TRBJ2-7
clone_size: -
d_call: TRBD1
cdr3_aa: CASSAGTVAYEQYF
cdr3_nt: TGTGCCAGCAGCGCTGGGACAGTAGCCTACGAGCAGTACTTC

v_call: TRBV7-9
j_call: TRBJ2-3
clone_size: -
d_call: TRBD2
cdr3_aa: CASSLGSSGSSTDTQYF
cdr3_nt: TGTGCCAGCAGCTTAGGATCCAGCGGGAGTAGCACAGATACGCAGTATTTT

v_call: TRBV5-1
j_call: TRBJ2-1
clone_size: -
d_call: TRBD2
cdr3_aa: CATSGSNKTSGSTSLDEQFF
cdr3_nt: TGCGCCACGAGCGGGTCGAATAAGACTAGCGGGTCCACGTCTTTGGATGAGCAGTTCTTC

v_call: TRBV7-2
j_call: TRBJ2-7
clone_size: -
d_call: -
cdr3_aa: CASSFGRAYEQYF
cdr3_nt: TGTGCCAGCAGCTTTGGACGGGCCTACGAGCAGTACTTC

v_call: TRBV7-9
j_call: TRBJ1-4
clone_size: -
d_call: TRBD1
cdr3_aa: CASTRQGGNEKLFF
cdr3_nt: TGTGCCAGCACCAGACAGGGGGGGAATGAAAAACTGTTTTTT

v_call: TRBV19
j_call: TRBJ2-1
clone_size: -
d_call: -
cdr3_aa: CASSPALAHNEQFF
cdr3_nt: TGTGCCAGTAGCCCCGCCCTAGCGCACAATGAGCAGTTCTTC

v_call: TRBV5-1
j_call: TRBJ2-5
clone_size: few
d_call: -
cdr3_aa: CASSRSGSSGETQYF
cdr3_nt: TGCGCCAGCAGCCGGAGCGGGTCCTCGGGTGAGACCCAGTACTTC

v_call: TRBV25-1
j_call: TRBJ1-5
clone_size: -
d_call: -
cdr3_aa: CASSAGGPQHF
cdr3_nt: TGTGCCAGCAGTGCGGGAGGGCCCCAGCATTTT

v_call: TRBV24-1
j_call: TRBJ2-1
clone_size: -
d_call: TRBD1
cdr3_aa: CATSAPGQSYDEQFF
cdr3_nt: TGTGCCACCAGTGCCCCGGGACAGAGTTACGATGAGCAGTTCTTC

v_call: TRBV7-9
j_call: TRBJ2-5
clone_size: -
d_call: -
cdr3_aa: CASSLGGIQETQYF
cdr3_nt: TGTGCCAGCAGCTTAGGAGGGATCCAAGAGACCCAGTACTTC

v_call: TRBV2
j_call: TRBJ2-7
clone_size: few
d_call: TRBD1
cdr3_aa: CASRGTGGGEQYF
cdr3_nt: TGTGCCAGCAGGGGGACAGGGGGCGGCGAGCAGTACTTC

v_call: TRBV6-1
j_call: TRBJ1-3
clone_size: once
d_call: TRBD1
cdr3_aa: CASSRDRGFLSGNTIYF
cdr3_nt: TGTGCCAGCAGCCGGGACAGGGGGTTCCTCTCTGGAAACACCATATATTTT

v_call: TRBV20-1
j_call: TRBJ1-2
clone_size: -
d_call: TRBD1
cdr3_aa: CSADPGTGPYGYTF
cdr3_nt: TGCAGTGCTGACCCCGGGACAGGGCCCTATGGCTACACCTTC

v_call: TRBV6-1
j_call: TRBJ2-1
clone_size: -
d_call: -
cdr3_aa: CASRYGLEGGNEQFF
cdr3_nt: TGTGCCAGCAGATACGGACTAGAGGGGGGAAATGAGCAGTTCTTC

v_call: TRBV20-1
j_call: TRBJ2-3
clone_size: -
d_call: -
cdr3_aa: CSAPVRAADTQYF
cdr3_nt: TGCAGTGCCCCGGTGAGGGCCGCAGATACGCAGTATTTT

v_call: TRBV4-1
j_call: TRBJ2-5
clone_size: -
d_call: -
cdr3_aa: CASSQDGAGQRETQYF
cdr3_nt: TGCGCCAGCAGCCAAGATGGGGCGGGGCAAAGAGAGACCCAGTACTTC

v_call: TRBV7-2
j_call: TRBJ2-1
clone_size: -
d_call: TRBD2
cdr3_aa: CASSQTSGMVQFF
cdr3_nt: TGTGCCAGCAGCCAGACTAGCGGGATGGTCCAGTTCTTC

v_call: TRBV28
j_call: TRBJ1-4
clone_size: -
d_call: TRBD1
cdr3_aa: CASSLWGQSNEKLFF
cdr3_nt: TGTGCCAGCAGTTTGTGGGGACAGAGTAATGAAAAACTGTTTTTT

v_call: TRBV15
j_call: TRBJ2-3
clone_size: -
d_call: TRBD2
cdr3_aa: CATSYRLAGGAADTQYF
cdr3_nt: TGTGCCACCAGCTACCGACTAGCGGGGGGCGCCGCAGATACGCAGTATTTT

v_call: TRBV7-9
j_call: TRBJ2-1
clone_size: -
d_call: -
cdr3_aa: CASSRTDNEQFF
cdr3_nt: TGTGCCAGCAGCCGGACTGATAATGAGCAGTTCTTC

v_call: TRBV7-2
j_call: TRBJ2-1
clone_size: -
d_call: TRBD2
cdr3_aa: CASSWSQFASGRRNNEQFF
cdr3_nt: TGTGCCAGCAGCTGGTCACAATTCGCTAGCGGGAGGAGAAATAATGAGCAGTTCTTC

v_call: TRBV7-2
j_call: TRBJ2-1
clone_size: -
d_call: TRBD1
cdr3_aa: CASSSDRGDNEQFF
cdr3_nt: TGTGCCAGCTCCTCTGACAGGGGGGATAATGAGCAGTTCTTC

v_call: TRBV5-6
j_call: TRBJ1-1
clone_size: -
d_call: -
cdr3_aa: CASSLNGGAFF
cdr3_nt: TGTGCCAGCAGCTTGAACGGGGGAGCTTTCTTT

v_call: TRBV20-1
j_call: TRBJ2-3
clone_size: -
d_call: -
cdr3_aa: CSAGSPRVSSTDTQYF
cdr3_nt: TGCAGTGCTGGATCCCCAAGGGTTAGCAGCACAGATACGCAGTATTTT

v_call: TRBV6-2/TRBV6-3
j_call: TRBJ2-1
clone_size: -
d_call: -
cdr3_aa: CASGLLRGEFF
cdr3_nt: TGTGCCAGCGGACTGCTCAGGGGGGAGTTCTTC

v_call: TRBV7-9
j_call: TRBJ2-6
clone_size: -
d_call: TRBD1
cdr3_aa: CASSLQDGQGSGANVLTF
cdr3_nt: TGTGCCAGCAGCTTACAAGATGGACAGGGTTCTGGGGCCAACGTCCTGACTTTC

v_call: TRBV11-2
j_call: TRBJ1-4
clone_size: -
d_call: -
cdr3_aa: CASSRLEKLFF
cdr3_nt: TGTGCCAGCAGTCGGCTTGAAAAACTGTTTTTT

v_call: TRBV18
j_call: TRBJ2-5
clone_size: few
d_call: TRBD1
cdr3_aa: CASSLNRGQETQYF
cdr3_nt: TGTGCCAGCTCACTGAACAGGGGCCAAGAGACCCAGTACTTC

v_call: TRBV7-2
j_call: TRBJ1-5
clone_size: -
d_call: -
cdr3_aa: CASSLDLGPQHF
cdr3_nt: TGTGCCAGCAGCTTAGATCTGGGGCCCCAGCATTTT

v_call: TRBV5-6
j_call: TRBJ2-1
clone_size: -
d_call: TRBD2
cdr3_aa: CASSLFLAVLYNEQFF
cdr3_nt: TGTGCCAGCAGCTTGTTCCTAGCGGTTCTCTACAATGAGCAGTTCTTC

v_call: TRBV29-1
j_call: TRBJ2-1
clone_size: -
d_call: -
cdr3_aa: CSVFLLWGEQFF
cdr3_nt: TGCAGCGTATTTCTCCTTTGGGGTGAGCAGTTCTTC

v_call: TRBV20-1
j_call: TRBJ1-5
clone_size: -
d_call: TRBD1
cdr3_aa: CSAKKTRTGPNQPQHF
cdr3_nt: TGCAGTGCTAAGAAGACGAGGACAGGGCCGAATCAGCCCCAGCATTTT

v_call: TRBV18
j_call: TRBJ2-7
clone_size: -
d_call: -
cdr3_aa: CASSPGPTPSYEQYF
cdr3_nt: TGTGCCAGCTCACCCGGTCCGACACCCTCCTACGAGCAGTACTTC

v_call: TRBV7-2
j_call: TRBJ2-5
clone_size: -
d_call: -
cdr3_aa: CASSTDFGETQYF
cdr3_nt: TGTGCCAGCAGCACGGACTTTGGGGAGACCCAGTACTTC

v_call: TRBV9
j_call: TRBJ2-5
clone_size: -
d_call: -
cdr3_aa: CASSVELETQYF
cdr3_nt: TGTGCCAGCAGCGTGGAGTTGGAGACCCAGTACTTC